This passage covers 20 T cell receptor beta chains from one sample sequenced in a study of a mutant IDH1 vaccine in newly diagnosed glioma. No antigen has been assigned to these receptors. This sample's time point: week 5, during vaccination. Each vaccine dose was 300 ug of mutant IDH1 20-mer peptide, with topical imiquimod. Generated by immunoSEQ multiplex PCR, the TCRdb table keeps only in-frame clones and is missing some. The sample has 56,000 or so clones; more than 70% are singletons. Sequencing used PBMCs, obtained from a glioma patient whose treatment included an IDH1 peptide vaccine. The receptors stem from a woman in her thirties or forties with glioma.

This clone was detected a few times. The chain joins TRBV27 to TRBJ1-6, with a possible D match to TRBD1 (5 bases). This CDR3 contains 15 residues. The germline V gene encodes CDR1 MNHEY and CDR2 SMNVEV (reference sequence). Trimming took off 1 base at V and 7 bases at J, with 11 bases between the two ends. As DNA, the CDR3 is TGTGCCAGCAGTTTATTGGCAGGGCCCAATTCACCCCTCCACTTT. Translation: CASSLLAGPNSPLHF.

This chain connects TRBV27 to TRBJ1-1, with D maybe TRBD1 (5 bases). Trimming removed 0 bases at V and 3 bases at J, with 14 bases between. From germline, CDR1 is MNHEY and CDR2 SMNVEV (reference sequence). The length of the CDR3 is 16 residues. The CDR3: CASSLSWGEADTEAFF. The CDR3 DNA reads TGTGCCAGCAGTTTATCGTGGGGGGAAGCGGACACTGAAGCTTTCTTT.

This CDR3 is CASTATLGPSWGAHYGYTF. The CDR3 DNA sequence: TGTGCCAGTACCGCTACCTTAGGACCGAGCTGGGGAGCGCACTATGGCTACACCTTC. The J gene is TRBJ1-2, the V gene TRBV19; D unresolved. The CDR3 has 19 amino acids. Trimming cost V 7 bases and J 3 bases, with 30 bases left between them. Germline assignment: CDR1 LNHDA and CDR2 SQIVND (reference sequence).

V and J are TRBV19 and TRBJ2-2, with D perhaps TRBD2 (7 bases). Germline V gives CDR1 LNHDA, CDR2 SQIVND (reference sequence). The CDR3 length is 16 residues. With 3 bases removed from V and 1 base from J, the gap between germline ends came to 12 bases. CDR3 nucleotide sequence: TGTGCCAGTAGTATCCCCGGGGGGCTGAACACCGGGGAGCTGTTTTTT. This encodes CASSIPGGLNTGELFF.

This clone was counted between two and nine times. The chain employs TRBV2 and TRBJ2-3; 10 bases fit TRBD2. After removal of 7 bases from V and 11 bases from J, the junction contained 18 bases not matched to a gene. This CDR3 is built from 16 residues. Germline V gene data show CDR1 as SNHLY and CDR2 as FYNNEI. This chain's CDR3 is CASNPAQGLANRGQYF. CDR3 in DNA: TGTGCCAGCAATCCGGCTCAGGGACTAGCGAATCGGGGGCAGTATTTT.

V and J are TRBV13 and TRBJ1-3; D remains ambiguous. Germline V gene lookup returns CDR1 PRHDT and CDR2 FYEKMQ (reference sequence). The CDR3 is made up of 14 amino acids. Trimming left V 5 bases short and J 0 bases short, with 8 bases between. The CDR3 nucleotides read TGTGCCAGCAGCAGCACAACCTCTGGAAACACCATATATTTT. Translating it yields CASSSTTSGNTIYF.

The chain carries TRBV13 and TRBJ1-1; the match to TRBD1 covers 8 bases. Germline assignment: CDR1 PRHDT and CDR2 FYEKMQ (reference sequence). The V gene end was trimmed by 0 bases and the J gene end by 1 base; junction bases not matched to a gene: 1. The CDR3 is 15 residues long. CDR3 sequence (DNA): TGTGCCAGCAGCTTAGGTGGACAGGGGAACACTGAAGCTTTCTTT. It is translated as CASSLGGQGNTEAFF. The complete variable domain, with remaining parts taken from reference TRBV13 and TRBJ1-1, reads AAGVIQSPRHLIKEKRETATLKCYPIPRHDTVYWYQQGPGQDPQFLISFYEKMQSDKGSIPDRFSAQQFSDYHSELNMSSLELGDSALYFCASSLGGQGNTEAFFGQGTRLTVV.

The DNA of the CDR3 is TGCGCCAGCAGCCACGTAGGTGGCACTGAAGCTTTCTTT. It codes for CASSHVGGTEAFF. This sequence joins TRBV4-1 and TRBJ1-1; D gene uncertain. This CDR3 has 13 residues. V lost 3 bases to trimming and J lost 4 bases, with 9 bases between them. In germline, CDR1 is MGHRA, CDR2 YSYEKL.

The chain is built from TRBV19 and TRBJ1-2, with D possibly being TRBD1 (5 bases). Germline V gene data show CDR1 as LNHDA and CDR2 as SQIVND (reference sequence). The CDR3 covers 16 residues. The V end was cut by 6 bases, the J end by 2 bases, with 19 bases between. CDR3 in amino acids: CASRSPGQSPNYGYTF. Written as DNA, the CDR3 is TGTGCCAGTAGGTCCCCGGGGCAGTCTCCCAACTATGGCTACACCTTC.

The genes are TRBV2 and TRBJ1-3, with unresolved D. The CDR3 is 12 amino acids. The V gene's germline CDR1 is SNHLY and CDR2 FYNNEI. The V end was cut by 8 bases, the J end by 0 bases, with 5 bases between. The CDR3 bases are TGTGCCAGCGGTTCCTCTGGAAACACCATATATTTT. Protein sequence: CASGSSGNTIYF.

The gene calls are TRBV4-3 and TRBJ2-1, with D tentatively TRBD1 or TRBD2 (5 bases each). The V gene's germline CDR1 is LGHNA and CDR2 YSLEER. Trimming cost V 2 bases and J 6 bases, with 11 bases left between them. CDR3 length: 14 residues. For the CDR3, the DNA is TGCGCCAGCAGCCAATTTCGTGGGGGCAATGAGCAGTTCTTC. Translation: CASSQFRGGNEQFF.

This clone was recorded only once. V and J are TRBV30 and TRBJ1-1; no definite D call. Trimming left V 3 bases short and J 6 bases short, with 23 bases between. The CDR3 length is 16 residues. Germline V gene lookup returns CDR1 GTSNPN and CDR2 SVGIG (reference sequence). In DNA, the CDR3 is TGTGCCTGGAGCCCCCCTTCCGGGGTGGAACACTCTGAAGCTTTCTTT. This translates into CAWSPPSGVEHSEAFF.

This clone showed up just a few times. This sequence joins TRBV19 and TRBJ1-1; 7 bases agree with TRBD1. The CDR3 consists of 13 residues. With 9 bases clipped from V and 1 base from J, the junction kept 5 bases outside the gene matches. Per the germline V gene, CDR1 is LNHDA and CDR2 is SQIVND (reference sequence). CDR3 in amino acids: CASRGQANTEAFF. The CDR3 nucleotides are TGTGCCAGCCGAGGACAGGCGAACACTGAAGCTTTCTTT.

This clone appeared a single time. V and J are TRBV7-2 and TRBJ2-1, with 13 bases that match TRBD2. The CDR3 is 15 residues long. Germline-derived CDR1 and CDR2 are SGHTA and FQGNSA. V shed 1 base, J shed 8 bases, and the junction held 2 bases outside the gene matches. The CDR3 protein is CASSLELAGGDEQFF. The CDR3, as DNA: TGTGCCAGCAGCTTAGAACTAGCGGGGGGGGATGAGCAGTTCTTC.

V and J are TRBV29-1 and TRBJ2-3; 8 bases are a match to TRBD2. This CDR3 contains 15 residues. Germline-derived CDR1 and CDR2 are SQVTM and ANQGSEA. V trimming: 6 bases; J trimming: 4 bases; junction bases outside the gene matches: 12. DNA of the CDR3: TGCAGCGTGGACGGGGGAGCTAGCGGGCCAGATACGCAGTATTTT. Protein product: CSVDGGASGPDTQYF.

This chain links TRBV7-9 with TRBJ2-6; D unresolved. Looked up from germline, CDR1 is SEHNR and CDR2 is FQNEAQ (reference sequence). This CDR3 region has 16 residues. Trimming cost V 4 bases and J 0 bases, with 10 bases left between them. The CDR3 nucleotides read TGTGCCAGCAGCTCCCCCTCTAGCTCTGGGGCCAACGTCCTGACTTTC. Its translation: CASSSPSSSGANVLTF.

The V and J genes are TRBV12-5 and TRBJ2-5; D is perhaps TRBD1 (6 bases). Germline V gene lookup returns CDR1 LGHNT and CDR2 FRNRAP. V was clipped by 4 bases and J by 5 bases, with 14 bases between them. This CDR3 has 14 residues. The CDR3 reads CASGSWGPGETQYF. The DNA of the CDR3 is TGTGCTAGTGGTTCCTGGGGGCCGGGTGAGACCCAGTACTTC. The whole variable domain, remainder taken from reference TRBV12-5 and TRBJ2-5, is DARVTQTPRHKVTEMGQEVTMRCQPILGHNTVFWYRQTMMQGLELLAYFRNRAPLDDSGMPKDRFSAEMPDATLATLKIQPSEPRDSAVYFCASGSWGPGETQYFGPGTRLLVL.

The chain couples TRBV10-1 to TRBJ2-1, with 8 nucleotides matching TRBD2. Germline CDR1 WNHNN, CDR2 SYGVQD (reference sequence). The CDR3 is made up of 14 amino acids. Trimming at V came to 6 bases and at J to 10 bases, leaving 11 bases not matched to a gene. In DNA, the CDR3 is TGCGCCAGCAGCGGGGGGGCCTTCGACGAAGAGCAGTTCTTC. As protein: CASSGGAFDEEQFF.

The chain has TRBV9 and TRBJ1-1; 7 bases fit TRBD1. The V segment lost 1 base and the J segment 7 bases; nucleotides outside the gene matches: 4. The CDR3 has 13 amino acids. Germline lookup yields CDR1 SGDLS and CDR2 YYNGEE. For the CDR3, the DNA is TGTGCCAGCAGCGTACGACAGGGTGGTGAAGCTTTCTTT. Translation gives CASSVRQGGEAFF.

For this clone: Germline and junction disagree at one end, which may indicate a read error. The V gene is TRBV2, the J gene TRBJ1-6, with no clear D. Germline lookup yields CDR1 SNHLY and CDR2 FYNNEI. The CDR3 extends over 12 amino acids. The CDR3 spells CASSDNLVTPAF. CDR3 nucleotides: TGTGCCAGCAGTGATAACCTCGTGACTCCGGCCTTT.